One sample yielded the 29 T cell receptor beta chains listed below, sequenced in a study of blood T cell repertoires in COVID-19. Sequencing was performed with immunoSEQ multiplex PCR; in TCRdb, only in-frame clones are kept and a portion is missing. Among fewer than 400,000 clones, over 75% were seen once, and the ten largest hold about 5%. Material for sequencing was PBMCs or T cells enriched from blood (not recorded which). These receptors originate from a man between 25 and 39 years old who had recovered from COVID-19.

V usage is TRBV6-4 and J usage is TRBJ1-2, with 9 nucleotides matching TRBD1. CDR1 and CDR2 from the germline V gene are MRHNA and SNTAGT. The CDR3 is 13 residues long. With 4 bases clipped from V and 9 bases from J, the junction kept 6 bases outside the gene matches. DNA for the CDR3: TGTGCCAGCAGTGGGACAGGGGCAGGGAGCTACACCTTC. The encoded protein is CASSGTGAGSYTF.

The gene calls are TRBV28 and TRBJ1-2; unclear D gene. CDR3 size: 13 residues. V lost 8 bases and J lost 0, with 10 bases in between. CDR1 is MDHEN, CDR2 SYDVKM, per germline. The CDR3 DNA follows: TGTGCCAGCTTTAGTAGATCTAACTATGGCTACACCTTC. Amino acids: CASFSRSNYGYTF.

The CDR3, as DNA: TGTGCCAGCTCACCGACTAAGGGACAGACCTACAATGAGCAGTTCTTC. Translating it yields CASSPTKGQTYNEQFF. The chain carries TRBV18 and TRBJ2-1, with 7 positions matching TRBD1. After removal of 3 bases from V and 2 bases from J, the junction contained 7 bases not matched to a gene. In germline, CDR1 is KGHSH, CDR2 LQKENI. This CDR3 spans 16 amino acids.

A single count supports this clone. This chain uses TRBV5-4 with TRBJ2-7; no definite D call. Germline V lookup: CDR1 SGHNT, CDR2 YYREEE (reference sequence). This CDR3 is 11 amino acids long. Trimming took off 0 bases at V and 7 bases at J, with 5 bases between the two ends. The CDR3 region has the DNA TGTGCCAGCAGCTTGGGCCGGGAGCAGTACTTC. Translating gives CASSLGREQYF.

This chain uses TRBV5-4 with TRBJ1-2; D may be TRBD1 (5 bases). This CDR3 contains 16 residues. Germline lookup yields CDR1 SGHNT and CDR2 YYREEE (reference sequence). V lost 4 bases, J lost 2 bases, and 18 bases lay in between. In DNA form, the CDR3 reads TGTGCCAGCAGCCCGGGAGGGGCGACAGTAAACTATGGCTACACCTTC. This translates into CASSPGGATVNYGYTF.

V gene TRBV6-6 combines with J gene TRBJ2-3; TRBD2 is a possible D gene (6 bases). The CDR3 sequence is 14 residues long. The germline V gene encodes CDR1 MNHNY and CDR2 SVGAGI (reference sequence). Trimming stripped 2 bases from V and 0 bases from J, with 6 bases between. The CDR3 loop is CASSYAGSTDTQYF. The CDR3 DNA is TGTGCCAGCAGTTACGCGGGGAGCACAGATACGCAGTATTTT.

The V and J genes are TRBV2 and TRBJ2-7, with 8 positions matching TRBD1. Germline V gene sequence: CDR1 SNHLY, CDR2 FYNNEI. This CDR3 contains 16 residues. Losses at the gene ends were 2 bases for V and 2 bases for J; bases not matched to a gene: 8. CDR3 sequence: CASSESPGQAPYEQYF. CDR3 DNA sequence: TGTGCCAGCAGTGAATCGCCGGGACAGGCACCCTACGAGCAGTACTTC.

This chain's CDR3 is CASRTSGSPLTDTQYF. CDR3 DNA: TGTGCCAGCAGGACTAGCGGGTCCCCCCTCACAGATACGCAGTATTTT. The chain carries TRBV27 and TRBJ2-3; TRBD2 matches at 10 bases. Germline lookup yields CDR1 MNHEY and CDR2 SMNVEV (reference sequence). The CDR3 length is 16 residues. Trimming removed 6 bases from V and 2 bases from J; junction bases left unmatched: 8.

The chain has TRBV28 and TRBJ2-2; D perhaps matches TRBD1 (5 bases). There are 13 residues in the CDR3. CDR1 MDHEN and CDR2 SYDVKM come from the germline V gene. Trimming removed 4 bases from V and 4 bases from J, with 7 bases in between. The CDR3 region is CASSSDTTGELFF. The CDR3 DNA sequence: TGTGCCAGCAGTTCGGACACCACCGGGGAGCTGTTTTTT.

The J gene is TRBJ2-5, the V gene TRBV9; a weak D match, TRBD1 (5 bases). The CDR3 length is 14 residues. Trimming took off 0 bases at V and 2 bases at J, with 8 bases between the two ends. CDR1 SGDLS and CDR2 YYNGEE come from the germline V gene. CDR3: CASSVEGQQETQYF. CDR3 DNA sequence: TGTGCCAGCAGCGTAGAAGGACAACAAGAGACCCAGTACTTC.

The rearrangement uses TRBV4-2 and TRBJ2-3, with TRBD2 matching over 9 bases. The germline V gene has CDR1 LGHNA and CDR2 YNFKEQ. J lost 1 base, V lost 0 bases, and 5 bases had no gene match. There are 17 residues in the CDR3. CDR3 residues: CASSQDQASGGTDTQYF. The DNA of the CDR3 is TGTGCCAGCAGCCAAGATCAGGCTAGCGGGGGCACAGATACGCAGTATTTT.

This chain links TRBV6-5 with TRBJ1-2; TRBD1 is a possible D gene (6 bases). Germline V lookup: CDR1 MNHEY, CDR2 SVGAGI. The V gene lost 5 bases and the J gene lost 8 bases, with 15 bases spanning the gap. The CDR3 spans 13 residues. The DNA for the CDR3 is TGTGCCAGCAGTCACCGGGGGGCAATAGGCTACACCTTC. Protein: CASSHRGAIGYTF.

The gene calls are TRBV6-4 and TRBJ1-6; D might be TRBD1 (6 bases). Trimming removed 5 bases at V and 10 bases at J, with 12 bases between. This CDR3 contains 13 residues. Germline V gene sequence: CDR1 MRHNA, CDR2 SNTAGT. The CDR3, as DNA: TGTGCCAGCAGTACAACAGGGAAATCACCCCTCCACTTT. Translated: CASSTTGKSPLHF.

The chain employs TRBV6-5 and TRBJ1-3; 7 bases align to TRBD1. The CDR3 loop spans 14 amino acids. The V gene's germline CDR1 is MNHEY and CDR2 SVGAGI. The V and J ends lost 8 bases and 4 bases, in that order; junction bases with no gene match: 8. CDR3 loop: CASGDRDRGNTIYF. The DNA of the CDR3 is TGTGCCAGCGGAGACCGGGACAGAGGAAACACCATATATTTT.

V is TRBV5-1 and J is TRBJ1-2, with 8 nucleotides matching TRBD1. This CDR3 is 13 amino acids long. The V segment lost 3 bases and the J segment 3 bases; nucleotides outside the gene matches: 1. Germline assignment: CDR1 SGHRS and CDR2 YFSETQ. The CDR3 DNA is TGCGCCAGCAGCTCGGACAGGGACTATGGCTACACCTTC. Protein: CASSSDRDYGYTF. Complete variable domain (other parts from reference TRBV5-1 and TRBJ1-2): KAGVTQTPRYLIKTRGQQVTLSCSPISGHRSVSWYQQTPGQGLQFLFEYFSETQRNKGNFPGRFSGRQFSNSRSEMNVSTLELGDSALYLCASSSDRDYGYTFGSGTRLTVV.

This clone has a single count. The chain carries TRBV7-6 and TRBJ1-2; D possibly corresponds to TRBD1 (5 bases). Germline V gene lookup returns CDR1 SGHVS and CDR2 FNYEAQ. V was pared by 0 bases and J by 5 bases, with 10 bases between. The CDR3 extends over 14 amino acids. The CDR3 spells CASSLASQGYGYTF. The CDR3 DNA sequence: TGTGCCAGCAGCTTAGCCTCTCAGGGATATGGCTACACCTTC.

This CDR3 reads CASSRTGTYNSPLHF. CDR3 nucleotides: TGTGCCAGCAGCCGTACCGGGACATATAATTCACCCCTCCACTTT. V gene TRBV27 combines with J gene TRBJ1-6, with D maybe TRBD1 (6 bases). The CDR3 is 15 amino acids. Trimming shortened V by 6 bases and J by 4 bases, and 13 bases separated the two germline ends. Germline loops: CDR1 MNHEY, CDR2 SMNVEV (reference sequence).

The CDR3 sequence is CASSALARGTEAFF. The CDR3 DNA follows: TGTGCCAGCAGCGCCCTTGCTCGGGGTACTGAAGCTTTCTTT. V and J are TRBV9 and TRBJ1-1, with no clear D. V was pared by 3 bases and J by 5 bases, with 14 bases between. CDR1 and CDR2 from the germline V gene are SGDLS and YYNGEE. The CDR3 is 14 residues long.

The chain has TRBV11-2 and TRBJ2-6, with 8 bases fitting TRBD1. The CDR3 is 17 amino acids. CDR1 SGHAT and CDR2 FQNNGV come from the germline V gene. After removal of 4 bases from V and 0 bases from J, the junction contained 5 bases not matched to a gene. Here the CDR3 DNA reads TGTGCCAGCAGCTCCCGGGACAGGAGCTCTGGGGCCAACGTCCTGACTTTC. Amino acid sequence: CASSSRDRSSGANVLTF.

The chain recombines TRBV5-1 with TRBJ1-4, with D unclear. There are 14 residues in the CDR3. CDR1 and CDR2 from the germline V gene are SGHRS and YFSETQ. V was trimmed by 1 base and J by 5 bases, leaving 9 bases between them. Here the CDR3 reads CASSLFQANEKLFF. The CDR3 DNA sequence: TGCGCCAGCAGCTTGTTCCAGGCGAATGAAAAACTGTTTTTT. Supplemented by reference TRBV5-1 and TRBJ1-4, the full variable domain reads KAGVTQTPRYLIKTRGQQVTLSCSPISGHRSVSWYQQTPGQGLQFLFEYFSETQRNKGNFPGRFSGRQFSNSRSEMNVSTLELGDSALYLCASSLFQANEKLFFGSGTQLSVL.

This chain links TRBV3-1 (or the pseudogene TRBV3-2) with TRBJ2-5; no definite D call. CDR3 length equals 15 residues. The germline gives CDR1 LGHDT, CDR2 YNNKEL (reference sequence). Trimming took 0 bases from V and 1 from J, leaving 9 bases between them. The DNA for the CDR3 is TGTGCCAGCAGCCAAGACGGTAGCCTCCAAGAGACCCAGTACTTC. Translated, it gives CASSQDGSLQETQYF.

The chain carries TRBV19 and TRBJ1-6, with TRBD1 matching 7 bases. The germline V gene has CDR1 LNHDA and CDR2 SQIVND (reference sequence). V lost 4 bases, J lost 2 bases, and 5 bases stayed unmatched. CDR3 length: 16 amino acids. CDR3 sequence reads: CASSNRGTAYNSPLHF. As DNA, the CDR3 is TGTGCCAGTAGTAACAGGGGAACGGCCTATAATTCACCCCTCCACTTT.

The chain couples TRBV24-1 to TRBJ2-5, with D possibly TRBD1 on 5 matching bases. CDR1 is KGHDR, CDR2 SFDVKD, per germline. There are 16 residues in the CDR3. V lost 2 bases, J lost 4 bases, and 16 bases lay in between. The CDR3: CATSDSTEARVETQYF. The CDR3 DNA sequence: TGTGCCACCAGTGATTCAACGGAAGCCAGGGTAGAGACCCAGTACTTC.

This clone was counted once. The CDR3 DNA sequence: TGCGCCAGCAGCCCCCGGGACAGGGAAAATTCACCCCTCCACTTT. Translation gives CASSPRDRENSPLHF. The V and J genes are TRBV4-1 and TRBJ1-6; 9 bases match TRBD1. CDR3 length: 15 amino acids. Germline V CDR1 and CDR2: MGHRA, YSYEKL. V was clipped by 4 bases and J by 7 bases; unmatched bases: 5.

The chain links TRBV28 to TRBJ1-3; D is perhaps TRBD1 (6 bases). The CDR3 totals 18 residues. Trimming took off 4 bases at V and 0 bases at J, with 19 bases between the two ends. Germline lookup yields CDR1 MDHEN and CDR2 SYDVKM. In nucleotides, the CDR3 is TGTGCCAGCAGTTCGTCCCTGGGAGGGGGACTCTCTGGAAACACCATATATTTT. Protein: CASSSSLGGGLSGNTIYF.

J is TRBJ2-3 and V is TRBV3-1 (or the pseudogene TRBV3-2); D is perhaps TRBD1 (6 bases). V shed 0 bases and J shed 8 bases, with 12 bases lying between them. This CDR3 has 14 residues. CDR1 and CDR2 from the germline V gene are LGHDT and YNNKEL (reference sequence). CDR3 coding DNA: TGTGCCAGCAGCCAAGACAGGTCCAGGGGTACGCAGTATTTT. This sequence encodes CASSQDRSRGTQYF.

V and J are TRBV11-2 and TRBJ2-7; TRBD2 matches at 15 bases. Per the germline V gene, CDR1 is SGHAT and CDR2 is FQNNGV. This CDR3 contains 18 residues. The V segment lost 2 bases and the J segment 1 base; nucleotides outside the gene matches: 6. The CDR3 nucleotides are TGTGCCAGCAGCTTACTCCCCGGGACTAGCGGGGGGTCCTACGAGCAGTACTTC. Its protein product is CASSLLPGTSGGSYEQYF.

The gene calls are TRBV2 and TRBJ2-7, with 8 positions matching TRBD1. V shed 10 bases and J 2 bases; nucleotides not matched to a gene: 4. Germline V gives CDR1 SNHLY, CDR2 FYNNEI. The CDR3 has 12 amino acids. Written as DNA, the CDR3 is TGTGCCACCAAGACAGGGGCCTACGAGCAGTACTTC. It codes for CATKTGAYEQYF.

This chain connects TRBV28 to TRBJ2-7; TRBD2 might be the D (6 bases). V was shortened by 8 bases and J by 3 bases, with 14 bases between the two germline ends. The germline gives CDR1 MDHEN, CDR2 SYDVKM. The CDR3 spans 13 residues. The CDR3 nucleotides are TGTGCCAGCGATGGAGGGACTGGCTACGAGCAGTACTTC. Translating gives CASDGGTGYEQYF.